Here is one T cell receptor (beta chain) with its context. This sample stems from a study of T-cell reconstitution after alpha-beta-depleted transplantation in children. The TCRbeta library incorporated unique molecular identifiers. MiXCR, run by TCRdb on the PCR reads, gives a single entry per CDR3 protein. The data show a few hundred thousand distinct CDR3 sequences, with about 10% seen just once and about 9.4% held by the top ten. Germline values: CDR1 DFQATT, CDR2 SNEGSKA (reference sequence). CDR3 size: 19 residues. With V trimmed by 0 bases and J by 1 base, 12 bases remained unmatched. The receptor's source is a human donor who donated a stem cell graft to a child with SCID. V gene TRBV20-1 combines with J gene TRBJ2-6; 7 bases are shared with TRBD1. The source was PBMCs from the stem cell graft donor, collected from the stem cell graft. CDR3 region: CSARDSRRQGLSGANVLTF. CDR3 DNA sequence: TGCAGTGCTAGAGATAGCAGGAGACAGGGATTATCTGGGGCCAACGTCCTGACTTTC.